Each of the 3 T cell receptor beta chains below was sequenced from the same sample in a study of blood T cell repertoires in COVID-19. Clones were read by immunoSEQ multiplex PCR, and TCRdb kept only the in-frame ones, dropping some. The sample lists about 250,000 clones; approximately 84% were seen once. The sequenced material came from PBMCs or T cells enriched from blood (not recorded which). The source of these receptors is a man between 35 and 55 years old who had recovered from COVID-19.

This clone was seen more than once but under ten times. The chain couples TRBV10-3 to TRBJ2-3, with TRBD2 as a possible D gene (6 bases). Germline CDR1 and CDR2: ENHRY and SYGVKD. This CDR3 region has 18 residues. V lost 2 bases, J lost 2 bases, and 20 bases lay in between. The CDR3 DNA sequence: TGTGCCATCAGTGAGACCAATCAGAGAGGACTAAACACAGATACGCAGTATTTT. Protein: CAISETNQRGLNTDTQYF.

The CDR3 protein is CASSLSGSGRPEQYF. The CDR3, as DNA: TGTGCCAGCAGTTTATCGGGTAGCGGGAGGCCCGAGCAGTACTTC. The chain joins TRBV27 to TRBJ2-7; 10 bases align to TRBD2. After removal of 0 bases from V and 6 bases from J, the junction contained 5 bases not matched to a gene. The CDR3 is made up of 15 amino acids. Per the germline V gene, CDR1 is MNHEY and CDR2 is SMNVEV (reference sequence).

The chain recombines TRBV6-1 with TRBJ1-2; possibly TRBD1 for D (5 bases). V lost 2 bases and J lost 4, with 20 bases in between. Germline V lookup: CDR1 MNHNS, CDR2 SASEGT. CDR3 size: 17 residues. The CDR3 DNA is TGTGCCAGCAGTGAACGATTTAACCTGGGGCCTTCCTATGGCTACACCTTC. Amino acid sequence: CASSERFNLGPSYGYTF.